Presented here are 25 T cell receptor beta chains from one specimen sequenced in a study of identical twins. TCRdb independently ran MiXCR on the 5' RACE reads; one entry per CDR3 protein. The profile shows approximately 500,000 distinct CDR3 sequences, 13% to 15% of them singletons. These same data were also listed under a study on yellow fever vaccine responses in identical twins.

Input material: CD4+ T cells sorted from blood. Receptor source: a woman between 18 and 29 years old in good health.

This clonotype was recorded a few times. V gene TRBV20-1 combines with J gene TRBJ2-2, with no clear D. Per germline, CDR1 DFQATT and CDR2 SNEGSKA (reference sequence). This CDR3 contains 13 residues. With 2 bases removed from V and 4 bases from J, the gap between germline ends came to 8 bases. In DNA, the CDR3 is TGCAGTGCTAGACAAACGGGCACCGGGGAGCTGTTTTTT. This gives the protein CSARQTGTGELFF.

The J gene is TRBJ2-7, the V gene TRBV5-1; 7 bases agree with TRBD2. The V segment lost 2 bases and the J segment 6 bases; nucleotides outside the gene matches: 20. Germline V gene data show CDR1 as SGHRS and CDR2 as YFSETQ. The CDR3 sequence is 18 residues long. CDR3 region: CASSFGPITAGSGGEQYF. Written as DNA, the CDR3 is TGCGCCAGCAGCTTTGGTCCAATTACAGCGGGAAGCGGTGGCGAGCAGTACTTC.

The CDR3 DNA reads TGTGCCAGCAGTTATCGGGGGACGGAGCAGTTCTTC. It translates to CASSYRGTEQFF. The chain employs TRBV6-5 and TRBJ2-1; a weak D match, TRBD2 (6 bases). Looked up from germline, CDR1 is MNHEY and CDR2 is SVGAGI. V was pared by 3 bases and J by 10 bases, with 10 bases between. This CDR3 has 12 amino acids.

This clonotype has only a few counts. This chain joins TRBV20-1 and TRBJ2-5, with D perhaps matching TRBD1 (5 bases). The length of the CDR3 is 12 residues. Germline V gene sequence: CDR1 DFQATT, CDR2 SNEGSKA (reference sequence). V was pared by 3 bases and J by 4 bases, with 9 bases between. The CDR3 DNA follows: TGCAGTGCTAGGGCAGGGTTAGAGACCCAGTACTTC. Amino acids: CSARAGLETQYF.

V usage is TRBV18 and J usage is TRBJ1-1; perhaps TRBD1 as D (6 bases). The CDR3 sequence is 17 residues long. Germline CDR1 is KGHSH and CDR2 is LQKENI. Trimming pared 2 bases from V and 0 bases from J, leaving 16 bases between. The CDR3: CASSPRGAGTVNTEAFF. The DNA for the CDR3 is TGTGCCAGCTCACCAAGGGGGGCCGGGACCGTGAACACTGAAGCTTTCTTT.

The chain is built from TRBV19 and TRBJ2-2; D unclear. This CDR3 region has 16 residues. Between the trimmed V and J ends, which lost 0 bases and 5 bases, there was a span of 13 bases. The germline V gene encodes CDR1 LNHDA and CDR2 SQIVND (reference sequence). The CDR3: CASSIDSGLGTGELFF. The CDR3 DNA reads TGTGCCAGTAGTATAGATTCGGGTTTAGGGACCGGGGAGCTGTTTTTT.

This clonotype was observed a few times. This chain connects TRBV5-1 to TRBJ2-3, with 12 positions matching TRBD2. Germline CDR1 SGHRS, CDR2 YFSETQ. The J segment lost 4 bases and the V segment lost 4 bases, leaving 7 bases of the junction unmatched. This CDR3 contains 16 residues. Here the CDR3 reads CASSLGLAGPADTQYF. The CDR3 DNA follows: TGCGCCAGCAGCCTCGGACTAGCGGGGCCCGCAGATACGCAGTATTTT.

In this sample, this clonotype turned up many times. The CDR3 here is CASSYARGRTYEQYF. For the CDR3, the DNA is TGTGCCAGCAGTTACGCCCGGGGTCGAACCTACGAGCAGTACTTC. The V gene is TRBV6-5, the J gene TRBJ2-7, with D possibly being TRBD2 (5 bases). The CDR3 is made up of 15 amino acids. CDR1 is MNHEY and CDR2 is SVGAGI in the germline V gene. Trimming took 2 bases from V and 2 from J, leaving 13 bases between them.

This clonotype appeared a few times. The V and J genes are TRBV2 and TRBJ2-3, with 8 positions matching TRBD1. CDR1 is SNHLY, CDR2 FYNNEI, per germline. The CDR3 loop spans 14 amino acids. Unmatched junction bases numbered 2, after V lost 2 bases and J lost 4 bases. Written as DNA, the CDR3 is TGTGCCAGCAGTGAACAGGGGGCCGCAGATACGCAGTATTTT. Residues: CASSEQGAADTQYF.

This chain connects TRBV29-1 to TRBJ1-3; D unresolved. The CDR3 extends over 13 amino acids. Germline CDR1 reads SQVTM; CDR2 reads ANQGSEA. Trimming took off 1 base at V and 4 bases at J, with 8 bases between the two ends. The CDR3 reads CSVEVSYGNTIYF. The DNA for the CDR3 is TGCAGCGTTGAAGTCAGTTACGGAAACACCATATATTTT.

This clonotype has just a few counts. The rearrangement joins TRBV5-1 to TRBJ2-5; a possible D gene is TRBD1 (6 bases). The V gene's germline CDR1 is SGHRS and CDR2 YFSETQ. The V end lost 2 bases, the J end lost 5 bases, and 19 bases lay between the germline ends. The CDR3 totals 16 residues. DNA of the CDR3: TGCGCCAGCAGCTTTTCCCCCCAACTTCAGGGGGAGACCCAGTACTTC. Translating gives CASSFSPQLQGETQYF.

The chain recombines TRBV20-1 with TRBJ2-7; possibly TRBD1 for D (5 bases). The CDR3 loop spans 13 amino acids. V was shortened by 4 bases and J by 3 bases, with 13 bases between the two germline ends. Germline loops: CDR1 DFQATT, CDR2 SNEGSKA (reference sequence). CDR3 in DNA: TGCAGTGCTAAGGGGAACACTGTCTACGAGCAGTACTTC. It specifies CSAKGNTVYEQYF.

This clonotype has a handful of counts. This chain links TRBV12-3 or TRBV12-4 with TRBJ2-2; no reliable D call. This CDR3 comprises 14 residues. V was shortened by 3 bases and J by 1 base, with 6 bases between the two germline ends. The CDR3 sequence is CASSFVQNTGELFF. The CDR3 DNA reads TGTGCCAGCAGTTTTGTACAGAACACCGGGGAGCTGTTTTTT.

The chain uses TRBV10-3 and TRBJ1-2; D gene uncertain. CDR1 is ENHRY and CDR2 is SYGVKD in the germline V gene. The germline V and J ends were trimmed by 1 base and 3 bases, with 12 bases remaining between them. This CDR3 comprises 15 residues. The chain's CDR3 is CAISEWATVDYGYTF. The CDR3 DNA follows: TGTGCCATCAGTGAGTGGGCTACTGTAGACTATGGCTACACCTTC.

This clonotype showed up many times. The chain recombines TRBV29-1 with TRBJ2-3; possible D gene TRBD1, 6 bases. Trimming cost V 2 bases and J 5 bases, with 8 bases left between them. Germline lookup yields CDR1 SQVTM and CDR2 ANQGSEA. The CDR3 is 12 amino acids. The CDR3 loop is CSVEKGGDTQYF. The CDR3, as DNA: TGCAGCGTTGAAAAAGGGGGAGATACGCAGTATTTT.

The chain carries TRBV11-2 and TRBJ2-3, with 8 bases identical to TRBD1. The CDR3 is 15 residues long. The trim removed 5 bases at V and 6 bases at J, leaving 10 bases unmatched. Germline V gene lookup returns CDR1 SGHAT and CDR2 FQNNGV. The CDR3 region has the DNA TGTGCCAGCAGCCTATTTGGACAGGGTAGTGATACGCAGTATTTT. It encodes CASSLFGQGSDTQYF. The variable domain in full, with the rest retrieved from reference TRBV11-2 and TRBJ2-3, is EAGVAQSPRYKIIEKRQSVAFWCNPISGHATLYWYQQILGQGPKLLIQFQNNGVVDDSQLPKDRFSAERLKGVDSTLKIQPAKLEDSAVYLCASSLFGQGSDTQYFGPGTRLTVL.

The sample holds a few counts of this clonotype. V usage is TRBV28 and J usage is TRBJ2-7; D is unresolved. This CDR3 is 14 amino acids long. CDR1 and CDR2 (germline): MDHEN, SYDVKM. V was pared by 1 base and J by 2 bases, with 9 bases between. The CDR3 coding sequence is TGTGCCAGCAGTTTATCCGCACCCGCCTACGAGCAGTACTTC. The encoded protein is CASSLSAPAYEQYF.

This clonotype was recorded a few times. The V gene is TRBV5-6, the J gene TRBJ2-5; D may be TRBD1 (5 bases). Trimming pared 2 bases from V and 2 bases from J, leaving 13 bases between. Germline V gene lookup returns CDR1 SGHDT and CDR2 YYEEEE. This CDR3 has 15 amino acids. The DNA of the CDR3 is TGTGCCAGCAGCTTTTCCGCAGGGCTACAAGAGACCCAGTACTTC. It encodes CASSFSAGLQETQYF.

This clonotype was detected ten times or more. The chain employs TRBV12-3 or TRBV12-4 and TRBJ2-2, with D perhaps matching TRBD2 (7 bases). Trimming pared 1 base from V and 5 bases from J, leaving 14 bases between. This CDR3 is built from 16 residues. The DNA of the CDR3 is TGTGCCAGCAGTTTAGTGCAGGGGAGGGGAACCGGGGAGCTGTTTTTT. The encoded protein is CASSLVQGRGTGELFF.

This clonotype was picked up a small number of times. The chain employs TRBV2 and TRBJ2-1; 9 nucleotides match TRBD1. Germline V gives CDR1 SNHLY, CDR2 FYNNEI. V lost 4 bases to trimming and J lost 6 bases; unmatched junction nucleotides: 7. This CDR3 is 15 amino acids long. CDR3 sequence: CASSVDRGVGNEQFF. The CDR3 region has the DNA TGTGCCAGCAGTGTTGACAGGGGGGTCGGCAATGAGCAGTTCTTC.

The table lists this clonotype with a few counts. The CDR3 loop is CATGGTGHFKEAFF. The CDR3 DNA follows: TGTGCCACCGGGGGGACAGGGCATTTTAAAGAAGCTTTCTTT. The chain is built from TRBV15 and TRBJ1-1; 9 bases match TRBD1. The CDR3 is made up of 14 amino acids. V lost 8 bases, J lost 8 bases, and 12 bases stayed unmatched. Looked up from germline, CDR1 is LNHNV and CDR2 is YYDKDF (reference sequence).

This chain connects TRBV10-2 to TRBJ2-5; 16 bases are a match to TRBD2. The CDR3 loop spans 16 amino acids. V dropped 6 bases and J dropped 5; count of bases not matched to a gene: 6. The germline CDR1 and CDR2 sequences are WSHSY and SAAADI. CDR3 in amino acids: CASSPGLAGGPETQYF. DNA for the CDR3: TGCGCCAGCAGCCCGGGACTAGCGGGGGGGCCTGAGACCCAGTACTTC.

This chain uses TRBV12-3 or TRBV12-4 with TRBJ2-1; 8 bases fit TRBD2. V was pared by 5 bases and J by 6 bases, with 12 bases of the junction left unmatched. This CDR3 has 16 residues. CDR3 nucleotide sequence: TGTGCCAGCAGTCCACTATCCGGGACTAGGGGCAATGAGCAGTTCTTC. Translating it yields CASSPLSGTRGNEQFF.

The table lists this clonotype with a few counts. CDR3: CASSLDGREAYEQYV. The CDR3, as DNA: TGTGCCAGCAGTTTAGACGGCAGGGAGGCCTACGAGCAGTACGTC. J is TRBJ2-7 and V is TRBV12-3 or TRBV12-4; D possibly corresponds to TRBD2 (6 bases). This CDR3 comprises 15 residues. With 1 base removed from V and 2 bases from J, the gap between germline ends came to 12 bases.

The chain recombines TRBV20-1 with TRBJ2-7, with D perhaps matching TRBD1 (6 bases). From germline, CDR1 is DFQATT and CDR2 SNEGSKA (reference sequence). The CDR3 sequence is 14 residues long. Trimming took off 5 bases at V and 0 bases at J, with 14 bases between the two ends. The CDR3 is CSAADRSFSYEQYF. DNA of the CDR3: TGCAGTGCTGCAGACAGGTCCTTCTCCTACGAGCAGTACTTC.